This passage covers 32 T cell receptor beta chains from one sample sequenced in a study of shared clonotypes between healthy human individuals (TCRdb year 2020). Library preparation used the immunoSEQ multiplex PCR assay. TCRdb's version of the immuneACCESS table is confined to in-frame rearrangements and falls short of the full clone set. An unresolved V gene accounts for under half of the shortfall where checked; the remainder is of unknown origin. The sample yields some 2.1 million clones; about 95% were counted once. The ten largest clones represent more than 0.95% of the sample. For the CD8 naive samples, CD45RO-negative cells were positively selected for CCR7, yielding a CD45RA+CCR7+ population from which TemRA cells were excluded. The source material was naive CD8+ T cells sorted from blood. Per the publication, the cell subset or site label means: CD45RA+CCR7+. Every receptor here comes from a man aged 18 to 30 in good health.

The chain links TRBV30 to TRBJ2-4, with a possible D match to TRBD2 (6 bases). Trimming removed 1 base from V and 4 bases from J, with 11 bases in between. Germline CDR1 reads GTSNPN; CDR2 reads SVGIG (reference sequence). This CDR3 is 14 amino acids long. The CDR3 sequence: CAWSGGSGKNIQYF. In DNA form, the CDR3 reads TGTGCCTGGAGTGGGGGCAGCGGGAAAAACATTCAGTACTTC.

The V and J genes are TRBV6-5 and TRBJ1-1; D is possibly TRBD1 (5 bases). The CDR3 is made up of 14 amino acids. The germline V gene encodes CDR1 MNHEY and CDR2 SVGAGI. V was cut by 4 bases and J by 6 bases, with 15 bases left in between. CDR3 protein: CASSLQPGGAEAFF. In DNA, the CDR3 is TGTGCCAGCAGTTTACAGCCAGGAGGGGCTGAAGCTTTCTTT.

Notes on this clone: The junction differs from germline at one of its ends, possibly a read error. The genes are TRBV4-1 and TRBJ2-7; D might be TRBD2 (5 bases). Germline V gene sequence: CDR1 MGHRA, CDR2 YSYEKL. CDR3 size: 16 residues. The CDR3 sequence is CASSQALALSSYEQYF. Written as DNA, the CDR3 is TGCGCCAGCAGTCAAGCCCTAGCACTTAGCTCCTACGAGCAGTACTTC.

Worth noting for this clone: One end of the junction fails to match germline, which may point to a read error. The rearrangement links TRBV20-1 to TRBJ1-4; tentative D call: TRBD1 (5 bases). The length of the CDR3 is 10 residues. Germline CDR1 is DFQATT and CDR2 is SNEGSKA (reference sequence). Written as DNA, the CDR3 is TGCAGTGCTAGCCAGGGCTCCGAGATTTTT. It encodes CSASQGSEIF.

This chain links TRBV11-2 with TRBJ2-1, with TRBD1 as a possible D gene (6 bases). The CDR3 spans 17 residues. V lost 1 base and J 2 bases, leaving 15 bases between the germline ends. CDR1 and CDR2 (germline): SGHAT, FQNNGV. The CDR3 sequence is CASSLGQGPSTYNEQFF. The CDR3 nucleotides read TGTGCCAGCAGCTTAGGGCAGGGGCCCAGCACCTACAATGAGCAGTTCTTC.

This clone was detected only a few times. This may be a read error, as it is one base from a much larger clone. The same CDR3 is also encoded by other DNA sequences in this sample. J is TRBJ1-1 and V is TRBV11-3; D is uncertain. The germline V gene has CDR1 SGHNT and CDR2 YENEEA. The V end lost 1 base, the J end lost 3 bases, and 3 bases lay between the germline ends. The CDR3 runs 12 residues. CDR3 coding DNA: TGTGCCAGCAGCTTAGGGGACACTGAAGCTTTCTTT. It codes for CASSLGDTEAFF.

The chain carries TRBV30 and TRBJ2-1, with D tentatively TRBD2 (6 bases). CDR3 length equals 16 residues. CDR1 is GTSNPN, CDR2 SVGIG, per germline (reference sequence). Trimming left V 1 base short and J 2 bases short, with 15 bases between. CDR3 DNA sequence: TGTGCCTGGAGTGGCCACGGGGGTGTGACCTACAATGAGCAGTTCTTC. Translated: CAWSGHGGVTYNEQFF.

In its sample, this clone was seen once. The CDR3 DNA reads as TGCGCCAGCAGCCAAGAAATGGGGCAGGCCAAGGCTTTGAACACTGAAGCTTTCTTT. It translates to CASSQEMGQAKALNTEAFF. The V and J genes are TRBV4-1 and TRBJ1-1, with D possibly being TRBD1 (5 bases). Germline CDR1 is MGHRA and CDR2 is YSYEKL. V was pared by 0 bases and J by 0 bases, with 20 bases between. CDR3 length equals 19 residues.

Points on this clone: Additional DNA sequences in this sample encode the identical CDR3. V is TRBV11-1 and J is TRBJ2-1; D gene uncertain. The germline V gene has CDR1 SGHAT and CDR2 FQDESV (reference sequence). V dropped 0 bases and J dropped 0 bases, with 6 bases sitting between them. CDR3 length: 15 amino acids. The CDR3 loop is CASSLAGGSYNEQFF. CDR3 bases: TGTGCCAGCAGCTTAGCGGGTGGCTCCTACAATGAGCAGTTCTTC.

The V and J genes are TRBV29-1 and TRBJ1-2; TRBD1 agrees at 9 bases. The CDR3 covers 15 residues. V lost 1 base to trimming and J lost 4 bases; unmatched junction nucleotides: 7. The germline CDR1 and CDR2 sequences are SQVTM and ANQGSEA. CDR3 loop: CSVEALQGASYGYTF. CDR3 DNA sequence: TGCAGCGTTGAAGCTCTACAGGGGGCAAGCTATGGCTACACCTTC.

A word on this clone: Other DNA sequences in this sample translate to the same CDR3. V is TRBV27 and J is TRBJ2-7; 11 bases fit TRBD2. This CDR3 region has 15 residues. The J segment lost 0 bases and the V segment lost 2 bases, leaving 0 bases of the junction unmatched. CDR1 is MNHEY, CDR2 SMNVEV, per germline (reference sequence). The CDR3 reads CASSLTSGGSYEQYF. In nucleotides, the CDR3 is TGTGCCAGCAGTTTAACTAGCGGGGGCTCCTACGAGCAGTACTTC.

The chain joins TRBV27 to TRBJ2-3; 7 nucleotides match TRBD1. This CDR3 comprises 15 residues. CDR1 and CDR2 (germline): MNHEY, SMNVEV (reference sequence). With V trimmed by 2 bases and J by 4 bases, 6 bases remained unmatched. CDR3 region: CASSLIGTAADTQYF. For the CDR3, the DNA is TGTGCCAGCAGTTTAATAGGGACAGCGGCAGATACGCAGTATTTT.

The rearrangement uses TRBV9 and TRBJ2-3; D might be TRBD1 (6 bases). V gave up 3 bases and J gave up 2 bases, with 16 bases separating them. The CDR3 has 16 amino acids. The germline CDR1 and CDR2 sequences are SGDLS and YYNGEE. CDR3 DNA: TGTGCCAGCAGCGCGCCCCTGACAGGTGCCACAGATACGCAGTATTTT. Amino acids: CASSAPLTGATDTQYF.

The CDR3: CASSLSAKYEQYF. CDR3 coding DNA: TGTGCCAGCAGTTTATCGGCTAAGTACGAGCAGTACTTC. This chain links TRBV27 with TRBJ2-7; D gene ambiguous. CDR3 size: 13 residues. CDR1 MNHEY and CDR2 SMNVEV come from the germline V gene (reference sequence). The V gene lost 0 bases and the J gene lost 4 bases, with 7 bases spanning the gap.

The chain is built from TRBV6-6 and TRBJ1-1; D is unclear. V gave up 1 base and J gave up 7 bases, with 19 bases separating them. The CDR3 spans 16 residues. Germline V lookup: CDR1 MNHNY, CDR2 SVGAGI (reference sequence). The CDR3: CASSYFDGTLVLEAFF. DNA of the CDR3: TGTGCCAGCAGTTACTTCGACGGAACATTAGTGCTTGAAGCTTTCTTT.

The chain joins TRBV9 to TRBJ2-2, with a possible D match to TRBD2 (5 bases). This CDR3 contains 15 residues. CDR1 is SGDLS, CDR2 YYNGEE, per germline. V lost 2 bases to trimming and J lost 2 bases, with 10 bases between them. In nucleotides, the CDR3 is TGTGCCAGCAGCGTCTTCGGGGTTAACACCGGGGAGCTGTTTTTT. Its protein is CASSVFGVNTGELFF. Filled out from reference TRBV9 and TRBJ2-2, the complete variable domain reads DSGVTQTPKHLITATGQRVTLRCSPRSGDLSVYWYQQSLDQGLQFLIQYYNGEERAKGNILERFSAQQFPDLHSELNLSSLELGDSALYFCASSVFGVNTGELFFGEGSRLTVL.

This clone was counted once. J is TRBJ1-1 and V is TRBV28, with 7 bases that match TRBD1. The V gene's germline CDR1 is MDHEN and CDR2 SYDVKM. The CDR3 spans 17 residues. With V trimmed by 6 bases and J by 0 bases, 13 bases remained unmatched. CDR3 in DNA: TGTGCCAGCAGATTCCCTACAGGGGATAACATGAACACTGAAGCTTTCTTT. Its translation: CASRFPTGDNMNTEAFF.

The chain employs TRBV4-3 and TRBJ2-7; perhaps TRBD1 as D (6 bases). Trimming pared 0 bases from V and 3 bases from J, leaving 18 bases between. CDR3 length: 17 residues. Germline V gene lookup returns CDR1 LGHNA and CDR2 YSLEER. The CDR3 DNA sequence: TGCGCCAGCAGCCAAGATTACAGGGCAGGCGTTGTCTACGAGCAGTACTTC. Its protein product is CASSQDYRAGVVYEQYF.

The J gene is TRBJ2-3, the V gene TRBV4-3; tentative D call: TRBD2 (6 bases). V shed 4 bases and J shed 5 bases, with 25 bases lying between them. The CDR3 spans 18 residues. Germline loops: CDR1 LGHNA, CDR2 YSLEER. The DNA for the CDR3 is TGCGCCAGCAGCCCTTACGTATTACAGGAGGGGTTGGGAGATACGCAGTATTTT. Amino acid sequence: CASSPYVLQEGLGDTQYF.

In this sample, this clone turned up once. The rearrangement joins TRBV7-9 to TRBJ2-7; D may be TRBD2 (6 bases). This CDR3 contains 17 residues. Trimming removed 5 bases from V and 5 bases from J, with 25 bases in between. Germline CDR1 SEHNR, CDR2 FQNEAQ (reference sequence). CDR3 sequence (DNA): TGTGCCAGCAGCCTTCTGTCGTGGCGGGGTACAGAAGACGAGCAGTACTTC. Translating it yields CASSLLSWRGTEDEQYF.

CDR3 nucleotide sequence: TGTGCCAGCAGTCCCTTGACAGGTTCCTACGAGCAGTACTTC. Translated: CASSPLTGSYEQYF. This sequence joins TRBV27 and TRBJ2-7; TRBD1 is a possible D gene (6 bases). Trimming pared 5 bases from V and 1 base from J, leaving 12 bases between. There are 14 residues in the CDR3. Germline V gene lookup returns CDR1 MNHEY and CDR2 SMNVEV (reference sequence).

This clone has just one count. The chain employs TRBV29-1 and TRBJ2-4; maybe TRBD2 (6 bases). Per the germline V gene, CDR1 is SQVTM and CDR2 is ANQGSEA. The CDR3 runs to 13 residues. Trimming left V 0 bases short and J 8 bases short, with 11 bases between. Here the CDR3 reads CSVEDWGDHIQYF. DNA for the CDR3: TGCAGCGTTGAAGATTGGGGGGATCACATTCAGTACTTC. Variable domain in full (rest from reference TRBV29-1 and TRBJ2-4): SAVISQKPSRDICQRGTSLTIQCQVDSQVTMMFWYRQQPGQSLTLIATANQGSEATYESGFVIDKFPISRPNLTFSTLTVSNMSPEDSSIYLCSVEDWGDHIQYFGAGTRLSVL.

V gene TRBV4-1 combines with J gene TRBJ1-6, with no clear D. Per germline, CDR1 MGHRA and CDR2 YSYEKL. The CDR3 consists of 11 residues. V lost 3 bases and J 8 bases, leaving 2 bases between the germline ends. CDR3 protein: CASSHDSPLHF. The CDR3 DNA follows: TGCGCCAGCAGCCATGATTCACCCCTCCACTTT.

The sample holds a few counts of this clone. This chain joins TRBV10-1 and TRBJ1-1, with D tentatively TRBD1 (5 bases). The CDR3 consists of 13 residues. V was pared by 2 bases and J by 5 bases, with 9 bases between. Germline V gives CDR1 WNHNN, CDR2 SYGVQD (reference sequence). CDR3 region: CASSEEGRTEAFF. The DNA of the CDR3 is TGCGCCAGCAGTGAGGAGGGGAGGACTGAAGCTTTCTTT.

This clone is a singleton in its sample. The gene calls are TRBV10-3 and TRBJ2-7; D may be TRBD2 (5 bases). Between the trimmed V and J ends, which lost 11 bases and 6 bases, there was a span of 20 bases. In germline, CDR1 is ENHRY, CDR2 SYGVKD. The CDR3 runs 13 residues. This chain's CDR3 is CALSSEGFGEQYF. CDR3 in DNA: TGTGCCTTAAGTTCAGAGGGTTTTGGCGAGCAGTACTTC.

This sequence joins TRBV9 and TRBJ2-7; D could derive from TRBD1 or TRBD2 (5 bases each). The V end was cut by 2 bases, the J end by 0 bases, with 12 bases between. This CDR3 region has 15 residues. Germline CDR1 is SGDLS and CDR2 is YYNGEE. The CDR3 region is CASSVGANPSYEQYF. The CDR3 nucleotides are TGTGCCAGCAGCGTCGGGGCAAACCCCTCCTACGAGCAGTACTTC.

The V call is TRBV9, the J call TRBJ2-3; D is tentatively TRBD1 or TRBD2 (5 bases each). This CDR3 region has 15 residues. CDR1 SGDLS and CDR2 YYNGEE come from the germline V gene. V was trimmed by 3 bases and J by 4 bases, leaving 15 bases between them. DNA of the CDR3: TGTGCCAGCAGCGCTCTTGACGGGGACCCAGATACGCAGTATTTT. Protein sequence: CASSALDGDPDTQYF. The full variable domain, its missing parts supplied by reference TRBV9 and TRBJ2-3, is DSGVTQTPKHLITATGQRVTLRCSPRSGDLSVYWYQQSLDQGLQFLIQYYNGEERAKGNILERFSAQQFPDLHSELNLSSLELGDSALYFCASSALDGDPDTQYFGPGTRLTVL.

The gene calls are TRBV6-1 and TRBJ2-5; a possible D gene is TRBD2 (6 bases). The CDR3 is 15 amino acids. V gave up 8 bases and J gave up 1 base, with 17 bases separating them. From germline, CDR1 is MNHNS and CDR2 SASEGT. The CDR3: CASDGTGRIQETQYF. CDR3 sequence (DNA): TGTGCCAGCGACGGGACTGGGAGAATCCAAGAGACCCAGTACTTC.

This clone was recorded only once. The rearrangement uses TRBV19 and TRBJ2-7; D is ambiguous. V dropped 1 base and J dropped 6 bases, with 10 bases sitting between them. Germline CDR1 reads LNHDA; CDR2 reads SQIVND (reference sequence). The CDR3 length is 13 residues. The CDR3 DNA follows: TGTGCCAGTAGTATAGGCGAGAGGTCCGAGCAGTACTTC. Encoded protein: CASSIGERSEQYF.

This sequence joins TRBV5-1 and TRBJ1-5; D possibly corresponds to TRBD1 (6 bases). CDR3 size: 15 residues. CDR1 is SGHRS and CDR2 is YFSETQ in the germline V gene. V gave up 0 bases and J gave up 6 bases, with 13 bases separating them. CDR3 in amino acids: CASSLDGGASQPQHF. The CDR3 nucleotides are TGCGCCAGCAGCTTGGACGGGGGGGCGAGTCAGCCCCAGCATTTT. Together with reference TRBV5-1 and TRBJ1-5, the CDR3 gives the full variable domain: KAGVTQTPRYLIKTRGQQVTLSCSPISGHRSVSWYQQTPGQGLQFLFEYFSETQRNKGNFPGRFSGRQFSNSRSEMNVSTLELGDSALYLCASSLDGGASQPQHFGDGTRLSIL.

The rearrangement uses TRBV19 and TRBJ2-3, with TRBD1 as a possible D gene (5 bases). Germline V CDR1 and CDR2: LNHDA, SQIVND (reference sequence). V was cut by 3 bases and J by 5 bases, with 9 bases left in between. This CDR3 region has 13 residues. In DNA, the CDR3 is TGTGCCAGTAGTATGGTTCAGGGAGATACGCAGTATTTT. Its protein is CASSMVQGDTQYF. Looking up the rest from reference TRBV19 and TRBJ2-3 gives the full variable domain: DGGITQSPKYLFRKEGQNVTLSCEQNLNHDAMYWYRQDPGQGLRLIYYSQIVNDFQKGDIAEGYSVSREKKESFPLTVTSAQKNPTAFYLCASSMVQGDTQYFGPGTRLTVL.

The V gene is TRBV4-1, the J gene TRBJ2-3, with 8 bases identical to TRBD2. V dropped 0 bases and J dropped 8; count of bases not matched to a gene: 1. Germline-derived CDR1 and CDR2 are MGHRA and YSYEKL. This CDR3 spans 13 amino acids. The CDR3 region has the DNA TGCGCCAGCAGCCAAGACGCGGGAGGTACGCAGTATTTT. Protein product: CASSQDAGGTQYF.